This paragraph reports one T cell receptor (beta chain). Antigen: not known. Unique molecular identifiers were incorporated during preparation of the TCRbeta library. One entry per CDR3 protein results from TCRdb running MiXCR on the PCR reads. The sample contains approximately 980,000 distinct CDR3 sequences, about 26% of which appear only once. These data are taken from a study of T-cell reconstitution after alpha-beta-depleted transplantation in children. Study-level points and caveats: Recipient T cells and thymic progenitors that survived were the source of the high TCRbeta diversity seen at day 60 in some patients. From newly produced T cells came most of the T-cell counts and diversity one year after transplant. The study reportedly traced alpha-beta T cells about two months after transplant to several hundred expanded graft clones.

CDR3 size: 16 residues. V shed 4 bases and J 3 bases; nucleotides not matched to a gene: 8. Per germline, CDR1 SGHTA and CDR2 FQGNSA. The receptor was isolated from a boy younger than two who had a stem cell transplant for SCID, so the T cells may come from the graft donor. This sequence joins TRBV7-2 and TRBJ1-5; TRBD1 matches 8 bases. The sample consisted of PBMCs, mostly from graft donor cells, taken 360 days after TCRalphabeta/CD19-depleted stem cell transplant. CDR3 in amino acids: CASSSRTGSANQPQHF. The CDR3, as DNA: TGTGCCAGCAGCTCCCGGACAGGGTCGGCCAATCAGCCCCAGCATTTT.